This T cell receptor beta chain is from a study of shared clonotypes between healthy human individuals. The germline gives CDR1 GTSNPN, CDR2 SVGIG (reference sequence). Trimming removed 2 bases at V and 8 bases at J, with 9 bases between. The CDR3 consists of 11 residues. Produced via immunoSEQ multiplex PCR; TCRdb's table is partial and in-frame only. The sample lists about 1 million clones, roughly 80% seen once, with about 1.4% in the top ten. The receptor comes from a young man in good health. Sequencing was performed on memory CD4+ T cells sorted from blood. Subset indicated: CD45RA-negative fraction. V is TRBV30 and J is TRBJ1-2; no clear D. The CDR3 loop reads CAWSSRRGYTF. Here the CDR3 DNA reads TGTGCCTGGAGTTCAAGGAGAGGCTACACCTTC.